Below, 17 T cell receptor beta chains from the same sample are listed, as sequenced in a study of T cell repertoires in cytomegalovirus infection. A single record per CDR3 protein comes from TCRdb applying MiXCR to the reads. The data show 450,000 to 600,000 distinct CDR3 sequences, with 11% seen just once and approximately 10% held by the top ten. Input material: PBMCs. The source is a human donor in good health (CMV status not recorded). Some clones in this sample may be carry-over from other donors' samples.

This clonotype was detected ten times or more. V gene TRBV11-2 combines with J gene TRBJ1-1; D gene unclear. This CDR3 is built from 15 residues. Trimming stripped 4 bases from V and 4 bases from J, with 16 bases between. CDR1 is SGHAT, CDR2 FQNNGV, per germline. The CDR3 is CASSYRTARGTEAFF. CDR3 sequence (DNA): TGTGCCAGCAGCTATCGGACGGCCCGAGGCACTGAAGCTTTCTTT. The full variable domain, its missing parts supplied by reference TRBV11-2 and TRBJ1-1, is EAGVAQSPRYKIIEKRQSVAFWCNPISGHATLYWYQQILGQGPKLLIQFQNNGVVDDSQLPKDRFSAERLKGVDSTLKIQPAKLEDSAVYLCASSYRTARGTEAFFGQGTRLTVV.

This clonotype was observed many times. The chain links TRBV11-2 to TRBJ1-1; no firm D call. Germline lookup yields CDR1 SGHAT and CDR2 FQNNGV. CDR3 length: 14 residues. V lost 7 bases and J lost 1, with 13 bases in between. The CDR3 coding sequence is TGTGCCAGCACCTATCCTCTTGAGAACACTGAAGCTTTCTTT. This codes for CASTYPLENTEAFF.

This clonotype was detected many times. The J gene is TRBJ2-7, the V gene TRBV27; TRBD2 is a possible D gene (6 bases). With 3 bases removed from V and 7 bases from J, the gap between germline ends came to 13 bases. This CDR3 region has 13 residues. Germline V gene lookup returns CDR1 MNHEY and CDR2 SMNVEV (reference sequence). As DNA, the CDR3 is TGTGCCAGCAGTTTGACTAGAACTGGGGAGCAGTACTTC. Its translation: CASSLTRTGEQYF.

The genes are TRBV29-1 and TRBJ2-7; 12 bases are shared with TRBD2. Germline V CDR1 and CDR2: SQVTM, ANQGSEA. Trimming cost V 6 bases and J 0 bases; bases outside gene matches: 6. The CDR3 is 15 amino acids. The CDR3 region is CSVKGLAGLSYEQYF. The CDR3 DNA is TGCAGCGTCAAGGGACTAGCGGGCCTCTCCTACGAGCAGTACTTC.

Many counts were recorded for this clonotype. CDR3 in amino acids: CASMPNNLIQETQYF. The DNA for the CDR3 is TGTGCCAGCATGCCGAACAATCTGATCCAAGAGACCCAGTACTTC. J is TRBJ2-5 and V is TRBV2; no clear D gene. The germline V gene encodes CDR1 SNHLY and CDR2 FYNNEI. The CDR3 is 15 amino acids. Trimming removed 7 bases at V and 1 base at J, with 16 bases between.

The chain uses TRBV19 and TRBJ2-5, with TRBD2 identical over 8 bases. The CDR3 runs 16 residues. Germline CDR1 reads LNHDA; CDR2 reads SQIVND (reference sequence). Trimming at V came to 3 bases and at J to 2 bases, leaving 8 bases not matched to a gene. Written as DNA, the CDR3 is TGTGCCAGTAGTATTGGCGTCACTAGCGGACAAGAGACCCAGTACTTC. It codes for CASSIGVTSGQETQYF.

This clonotype showed up just a few times. The CDR3 sequence is CASSQKLGLNNQPQHF. DNA of the CDR3: TGCGCCAGCAGCCAAAAGTTAGGCTTAAACAATCAGCCCCAGCATTTT. The V call is TRBV4-1, the J call TRBJ1-5; the D is unclear. This CDR3 comprises 16 residues. Germline CDR1 MGHRA, CDR2 YSYEKL. Deletions cut 2 bases from V and 3 bases from J, with 14 bases between.

The J gene is TRBJ1-2, the V gene TRBV7-9; TRBD1 matches 7 bases. The CDR3 is made up of 14 amino acids. CDR1 and CDR2 (germline): SEHNR, FQNEAQ (reference sequence). The trim removed 1 base at V and 6 bases at J, leaving 5 bases unmatched. CDR3 residues: CASSLGDSIHGYTF. The CDR3 nucleotides are TGTGCCAGCAGCTTAGGGGACAGCATCCATGGCTACACCTTC.

This clonotype was seen a single time. The chain employs TRBV30 and TRBJ1-5; tentatively, D is TRBD1 (6 bases). CDR1 GTSNPN and CDR2 SVGIG come from the germline V gene (reference sequence). The V end lost 4 bases, the J end lost 5 bases, and 15 bases lay between the germline ends. There are 14 residues in the CDR3. The CDR3 coding sequence is TGTGCCTGGATGGTCGGACAGTTGGATCAGCCCCAGCATTTT. It translates to CAWMVGQLDQPQHF.

This clonotype was recorded many times. The J gene is TRBJ2-7, the V gene TRBV12-3 or TRBV12-4; no clear D gene. V lost 8 bases to trimming and J lost 5 bases, with 16 bases between them. This CDR3 has 13 residues. DNA of the CDR3: TGTGCCAGCTCCTCTCTTCTAATGGACGAGCAGTACTTC. This sequence encodes CASSSLLMDEQYF.

In this sample, this clonotype turned up many times. The chain links TRBV29-1 to TRBJ1-1; possible D gene TRBD1, 6 bases. The CDR3 length is 15 residues. Deletions cut 4 bases from V and 3 bases from J, with 18 bases between. CDR1 and CDR2 (germline): SQVTM, ANQGSEA. As DNA, the CDR3 is TGCAGCGTTGCCTTTTTGGGGGGCTCAGACACTGAAGCTTTCTTT. This sequence encodes CSVAFLGGSDTEAFF.

A few counts support this clonotype. The V gene is TRBV5-1, the J gene TRBJ2-7; 8 bases fit TRBD2. Germline CDR1 reads SGHRS; CDR2 reads YFSETQ. V was pared by 0 bases and J by 3 bases, with 11 bases of the junction left unmatched. This CDR3 spans 17 amino acids. CDR3 residues: CASSLGTSSTHLYEQYF. The CDR3, as DNA: TGCGCCAGCAGCTTGGGGACTAGCTCAACCCATCTCTACGAGCAGTACTTC.

This clonotype was counted at least ten times. The rearrangement joins TRBV19 to TRBJ1-5, with D possibly being TRBD1 (5 bases). Germline CDR1 reads LNHDA; CDR2 reads SQIVND (reference sequence). The V end lost 9 bases, the J end lost 6 bases, and 15 bases lay between the germline ends. The CDR3 loop spans 13 amino acids. The chain's CDR3 is CASNRGAAQPQHF. CDR3 DNA sequence: TGTGCCAGCAATAGAGGGGCGGCTCAGCCCCAGCATTTT.

This sequence joins TRBV30 and TRBJ1-1; no clear D gene. The CDR3 sequence is 11 residues long. V dropped 0 bases and J dropped 8 bases, with 7 bases sitting between them. Germline lookup yields CDR1 GTSNPN and CDR2 SVGIG (reference sequence). The CDR3 DNA follows: TGTGCCTGGAGTGTAGGCGTGGAAGCTTTCTTT. Translation gives CAWSVGVEAFF.

This clonotype was picked up many times. The chain has TRBV20-1 and TRBJ1-1; 10 positions agree with TRBD1. CDR3 length: 14 amino acids. Germline values: CDR1 DFQATT, CDR2 SNEGSKA (reference sequence). V was clipped by 4 bases and J by 7 bases; unmatched bases: 9. The chain's CDR3 is CSATGTGAPREAFF. Written as DNA, the CDR3 is TGCAGTGCTACCGGGACAGGGGCGCCTCGTGAAGCTTTCTTT.

The chain couples TRBV4-2 to TRBJ2-1; 10 nucleotides agree with TRBD2. The V gene end was trimmed by 4 bases and the J gene end by 7 bases; junction bases not matched to a gene: 7. The CDR3 length is 15 residues. Germline V CDR1 and CDR2: LGHNA, YNFKEQ. CDR3 DNA: TGTGCCAGCAGCCCTCGGGTTAGCGGGGGGAATGAGCAGTTCTTC. This sequence encodes CASSPRVSGGNEQFF.

Only a few counts were recorded for this clonotype. This chain's CDR3 is CASSLEEYEQYF. The CDR3 DNA reads TGTGCCAGCAGCTTGGAAGAATACGAGCAGTACTTC. This chain connects TRBV5-4 to TRBJ2-7, with unresolved D. Germline CDR1 reads SGHNT; CDR2 reads YYREEE (reference sequence). The CDR3 covers 12 residues. V shed 0 bases and J shed 4 bases, with 5 bases lying between them.